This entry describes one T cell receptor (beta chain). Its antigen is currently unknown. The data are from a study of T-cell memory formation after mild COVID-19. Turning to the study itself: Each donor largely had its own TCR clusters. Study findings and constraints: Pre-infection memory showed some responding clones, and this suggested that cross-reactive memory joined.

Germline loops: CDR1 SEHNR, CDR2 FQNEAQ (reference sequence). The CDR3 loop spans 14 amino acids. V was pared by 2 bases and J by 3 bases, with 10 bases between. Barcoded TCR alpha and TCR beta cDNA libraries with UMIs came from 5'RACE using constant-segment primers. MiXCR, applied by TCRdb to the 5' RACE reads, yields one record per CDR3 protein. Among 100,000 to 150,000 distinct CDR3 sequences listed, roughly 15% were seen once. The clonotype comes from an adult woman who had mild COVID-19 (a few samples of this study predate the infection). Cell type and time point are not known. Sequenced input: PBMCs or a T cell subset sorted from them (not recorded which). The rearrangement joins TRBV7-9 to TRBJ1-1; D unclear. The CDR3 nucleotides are TGTGCCAGCAGCTTAAGGGAGTGGGACACTGAAGCTTTCTTT. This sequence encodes CASSLREWDTEAFF.